This T cell receptor beta chain is drawn from a study of T cells and Merkel cell carcinoma outcomes. Sequencing was performed with immunoSEQ multiplex PCR; in TCRdb, only in-frame clones are kept and a portion is missing. This sample has under 20,000 clones, with around 87% found just once. Study results and limitations: In Merkel cell carcinoma, repertoire and T-cell density reportedly predicted outcomes.

CDR3 length: 12 residues. V lost 1 base and J 3 bases, leaving 4 bases between the germline ends. Germline V gene data show CDR1 as SGHTA and CDR2 as FQGNSA. In the case of this clone: Its specificity is not known.

The source is a human donor with Merkel cell carcinoma. Sequencing was carried out using tumor tissue from Merkel cell carcinoma. The V and J genes are TRBV7-2 and TRBJ2-7; no reliable D call. The CDR3 nucleotides read TGTGCCAGCAGCTTAGTACACTACGAGCAGTACTTC. It is translated as CASSLVHYEQYF. The full variable domain, in which reference TRBV7-2 and TRBJ2-7 provide the parts outside the CDR3, is GAGVSQSPSNKVTEKGKDVELRCDPISGHTALYWYRQSLGQGLEFLIYFQGNSAPDKSGLPSDRFSAERTGGSVSTLTIQRTQQEDSAVYLCASSLVHYEQYFGPGTRLTVT.